A single sample is the source of the 7 T cell receptor beta chains below, sequenced in a study of cytomegalovirus exposure and HLA in healthy donors. The PCR used 60 Vbeta and 13 Jbeta primers. The repertoire was sequenced with immunoSEQ multiplex PCR; TCRdb's copy has only in-frame clones and lacks some. This table has about 230,000 clones, roughly 90% appearing once. Sequencing was carried out using PBMCs. These receptors were collected from a woman under 30 in good health and CMV-seronegative.

The J gene is TRBJ2-1, the V gene TRBV7-2; weak D call: TRBD2 (6 bases). V lost 5 bases and J 9 bases, leaving 14 bases between the germline ends. The CDR3 extends over 13 amino acids. Germline CDR1 SGHTA, CDR2 FQGNSA. The CDR3 sequence: CASSTTRQGEQFF. The DNA of the CDR3 is TGTGCCAGCAGCACGACTAGGCAGGGTGAGCAGTTCTTC.

As concerns this clone: One junction end disagrees with the germline gene, perhaps due to a read error. V gene TRBV5-1 combines with J gene TRBJ1-2; the match to TRBD1 covers 7 bases. CDR1 is SGHRS, CDR2 YFSETQ, per germline. The CDR3 is 15 residues long. Written as DNA, the CDR3 is TGCGCCAGCAGCTTGGTGGCGGACAGGTATATGGGCTACATCTTC. Translating it yields CASSLVADRYMGYIF.

This chain joins TRBV10-3 and TRBJ2-7; the D gene is possibly TRBD2 (5 bases). The CDR3 has 13 amino acids. CDR1 is ENHRY and CDR2 is SYGVKD in the germline V gene. Between the trimmed V and J ends, which lost 6 bases and 6 bases, there was a span of 15 bases. CDR3 in amino acids: CAIRAAARGEQYF. CDR3 bases: TGTGCCATCAGAGCGGCGGCCCGGGGCGAGCAGTACTTC.

This chain joins TRBV19 and TRBJ2-5; 10 nucleotides agree with TRBD2. The V gene's germline CDR1 is LNHDA and CDR2 SQIVND (reference sequence). The CDR3 totals 14 residues. V lost 4 bases, J lost 5 bases, and 4 bases stayed unmatched. CDR3: CASSRAGGQETQYF. The CDR3 DNA sequence: TGTGCCAGTAGTAGAGCGGGGGGGCAGGAGACCCAGTACTTC.

The chain combines TRBV11-2 with TRBJ1-2; D gene uncertain. Trimming removed 1 base from V and 4 bases from J, with 7 bases in between. The CDR3 contains 13 residues. Looked up from germline, CDR1 is SGHAT and CDR2 is FQNNGV. CDR3 DNA: TGTGCCAGCAGCTTAGTAACAGTCTATGGCTACACCTTC. Residues: CASSLVTVYGYTF.

The rearrangement links TRBV4-2 to TRBJ2-1, with TRBD2 matching over 16 bases. The CDR3 is 16 residues long. With 5 bases clipped from V and 8 bases from J, the junction kept 6 bases outside the gene matches. Germline CDR1 is LGHNA and CDR2 is YNFKEQ. The CDR3 loop is CASSEGLAGGGYEQFF. The CDR3 DNA sequence: TGTGCCAGCAGCGAGGGACTAGCGGGGGGGGGATATGAGCAGTTCTTC.

The chain joins TRBV5-1 to TRBJ2-7, with 8 bases matching TRBD1. V gave up 0 bases and J gave up 7 bases; unmatched junction bases: 6. Per germline, CDR1 SGHRS and CDR2 YFSETQ. The CDR3 has 14 residues. CDR3 sequence (DNA): TGCGCCAGCAGCTTGGTACAGGGGGTGAGAGAGCAGTACTTC. Translated: CASSLVQGVREQYF.